This T cell receptor (beta chain) is from a study of beta chain features in type 1 diabetes. V trimming: 6 bases; J trimming: 0 bases; junction bases outside the gene matches: 6. Germline V gene data show CDR1 as ENHRY and CDR2 as SYGVKD. The CDR3 runs to 18 residues. Expressed TCRB transcripts were sequenced after all isolated RNA was converted to cDNA. Measured with immunoSEQ multiplex PCR; TCRdb has only the in-frame clones, and not every one. The sample consists of approximately 250,000 clones, 9% to 10% of them appearing once. J is TRBJ2-1 and V is TRBV10-3; 15 nucleotides align to TRBD2. The TCR sequence derives from a woman aged 18-29 years in good health. The sequenced sample was naive CD4+ T cells from blood. This CDR3 reads CAISPGTSGRSSYNEQFF. The DNA of the CDR3 is TGTGCCATCAGCCCCGGGACTAGCGGGAGGAGCTCCTACAATGAGCAGTTCTTC.